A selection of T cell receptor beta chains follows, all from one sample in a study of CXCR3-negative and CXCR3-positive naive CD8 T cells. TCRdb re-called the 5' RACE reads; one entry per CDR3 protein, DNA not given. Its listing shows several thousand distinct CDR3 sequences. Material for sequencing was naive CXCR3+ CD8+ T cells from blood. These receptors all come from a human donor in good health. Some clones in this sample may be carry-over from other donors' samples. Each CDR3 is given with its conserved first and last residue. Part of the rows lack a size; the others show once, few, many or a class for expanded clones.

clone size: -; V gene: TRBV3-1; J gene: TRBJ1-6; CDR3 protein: CASSQRKSSYNSPLHF
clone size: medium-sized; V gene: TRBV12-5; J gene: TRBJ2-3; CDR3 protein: CASGSQTASTDTQYF
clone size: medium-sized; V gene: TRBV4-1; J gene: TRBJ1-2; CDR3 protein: CASSDPGDDYGYTF
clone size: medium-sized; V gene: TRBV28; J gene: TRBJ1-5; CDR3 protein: CASSLLSGSNQPQHF
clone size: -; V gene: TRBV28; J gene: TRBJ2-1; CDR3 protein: CASSLVFSLHRDEQFF
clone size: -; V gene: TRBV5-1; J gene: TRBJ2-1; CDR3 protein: CASSLLASSYNEQFF
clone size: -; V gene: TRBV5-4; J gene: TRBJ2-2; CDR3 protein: CASSSDLQRSGELFF
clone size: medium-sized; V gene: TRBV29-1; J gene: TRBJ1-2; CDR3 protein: CSVEGGDSFPYGYTF
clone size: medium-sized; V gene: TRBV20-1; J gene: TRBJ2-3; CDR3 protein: CSARTSGILITDTQYF
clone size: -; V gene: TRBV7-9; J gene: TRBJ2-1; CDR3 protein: CASSLTAGQPQFF